The next 14 T cell receptor beta chains were all read from a single sample in a study of control samples from healthy donors and cancer patients. Data came from immunoSEQ multiplex PCR; TCRdb stores just in-frame clones and leaves some out. Here the sample spans 150,000 to 200,000 clones, around 88% being singletons. The sequencing input was blood. Source of these receptors: a young man in good health.

This clone was seen only a few times. The genes are TRBV7-3 and TRBJ2-2, with 9 bases identical to TRBD1. The germline V gene encodes CDR1 SGHTA and CDR2 FQGTGA. This CDR3 region has 14 residues. Trimming at V came to 5 bases and at J to 4 bases, leaving 2 bases not matched to a gene. The CDR3, as DNA: TGTGCCAGCAGCCCGACAGGGGGCACCGGGGAGCTGTTTTTT. As protein: CASSPTGGTGELFF.

V and J are TRBV13 and TRBJ2-4; 10 nucleotides match TRBD2. This CDR3 is built from 16 residues. The J segment lost 6 bases and the V segment lost 4 bases, leaving 9 bases of the junction unmatched. Germline CDR1 and CDR2: PRHDT and FYEKMQ (reference sequence). The DNA of the CDR3 is TGTGCCAGCAGCTCCTCGGAGCGGGGGGGCGGAAACATTCAGTACTTC. Translating it yields CASSSSERGGGNIQYF.

The chain employs TRBV3-1 (or the pseudogene TRBV3-2) and TRBJ2-2; no clear D gene. V lost 4 bases to trimming and J lost 0 bases, with 9 bases between them. The CDR3 has 15 residues. Germline values: CDR1 LGHDT, CDR2 YNNKEL (reference sequence). The CDR3 sequence: CASSPRRANTGELFF. The CDR3 bases are TGTGCCAGCAGCCCCCGACGTGCGAACACCGGGGAGCTGTTTTTT.

The gene calls are TRBV19 and TRBJ1-3; 7 positions match TRBD1. The V and J ends lost 3 bases and 3 bases, in that order; junction bases with no gene match: 11. The CDR3 spans 17 residues. Germline V gene data show CDR1 as LNHDA and CDR2 as SQIVND (reference sequence). Written as DNA, the CDR3 is TGTGCCAGTAGTATTGGTGACAGGGCTGTACGTGGAAACACCATATATTTT. Protein product: CASSIGDRAVRGNTIYF.

The CDR3 is CASRWTSGGFDEQFF. CDR3 coding DNA: TGTGCCAGCAGGTGGACTAGCGGGGGGTTTGATGAGCAGTTCTTC. The chain combines TRBV27 with TRBJ2-1; 14 nucleotides match TRBD2. The CDR3 sequence is 15 residues long. V trimming: 6 bases; J trimming: 8 bases; junction bases outside the gene matches: 6. Per the germline V gene, CDR1 is MNHEY and CDR2 is SMNVEV (reference sequence).

The V call is TRBV7-9, the J call TRBJ1-6, with D possibly being TRBD1 (5 bases). The germline gives CDR1 SEHNR, CDR2 FQNEAQ (reference sequence). This CDR3 spans 16 amino acids. Trimming stripped 5 bases from V and 8 bases from J, with 19 bases between. CDR3 bases: TGTGCCAGCAGCCCCCTGCGGGGGGAGGAACATTCACCCCTCCACTTT. Translating gives CASSPLRGEEHSPLHF.

V usage is TRBV18 and J usage is TRBJ1-2; D unresolved. CDR3 length equals 16 residues. V lost 2 bases and J 2 bases, leaving 15 bases between the germline ends. Germline V gene data show CDR1 as KGHSH and CDR2 as LQKENI. In DNA form, the CDR3 reads TGTGCCAGCTCACCAACGAGGGATACCCTAAACTATGGCTACACCTTC. This gives the protein CASSPTRDTLNYGYTF.

The chain employs TRBV15 and TRBJ2-1; 7 nucleotides align to TRBD1. The V gene end was trimmed by 3 bases and the J gene end by 8 bases; junction bases not matched to a gene: 7. The CDR3 is made up of 14 amino acids. Germline assignment: CDR1 LNHNV and CDR2 YYDKDF (reference sequence). The CDR3 coding sequence is TGTGCCACCAGCAGCCCAGGGGGTGAGGATGAGCAGTTCTTC. It translates to CATSSPGGEDEQFF. The whole variable domain, remainder taken from reference TRBV15 and TRBJ2-1, is DAMVIQNPRYQVTQFGKPVTLSCSQTLNHNVMYWYQQKSSQAPKLLFHYYDKDFNNEADTPDNFQSRRPNTSFCFLDIRSPGLGDTAMYLCATSSPGGEDEQFFGPGTRLTVL.

The chain is built from TRBV4-1 and TRBJ2-5; D not certain. The CDR3 sequence is 16 residues long. The V end lost 3 bases, the J end lost 4 bases, and 18 bases lay between the germline ends. CDR1 and CDR2 (germline): MGHRA, YSYEKL. This CDR3 reads CASSQVHPVPGETQYF. The CDR3 DNA sequence: TGCGCCAGCAGCCAGGTACACCCCGTCCCGGGAGAGACCCAGTACTTC.

This clone was seen only once. The chain uses TRBV4-2 and TRBJ2-3, with 11 bases that match TRBD2. CDR1 and CDR2 from the germline V gene are LGHNA and YNFKEQ. V was clipped by 4 bases and J by 1 base; unmatched bases: 7. The CDR3 extends over 17 amino acids. This chain's CDR3 is CASSPTLTSGGTDTQYF. DNA of the CDR3: TGTGCCAGCAGCCCCACCCTGACTAGCGGGGGCACAGATACGCAGTATTTT.

V is TRBV29-1 and J is TRBJ1-2; D is unresolved. The germline V and J ends were trimmed by 2 bases and 7 bases, with 14 bases remaining between them. CDR3 length: 13 residues. The germline V gene encodes CDR1 SQVTM and CDR2 ANQGSEA. The CDR3 nucleotides read TGCAGCGTTGAACTAGGGCGCGATGCTGGCTACACCTTC. Its translation is CSVELGRDAGYTF.

The chain employs TRBV2 and TRBJ2-5; 7 bases align to TRBD1. The germline V gene encodes CDR1 SNHLY and CDR2 FYNNEI. The ends lost 1 base at V and 8 bases at J; junction bases unmatched: 10. The CDR3 has 15 amino acids. CDR3 loop: CASSEGQGSKRTQYF. CDR3 DNA: TGTGCCAGCAGTGAAGGACAGGGATCCAAGAGAACCCAGTACTTC.

The chain is built from TRBV25-1 and TRBJ2-1; TRBD2 agrees at 8 bases. Trimming cost V 3 bases and J 4 bases; bases outside gene matches: 11. The CDR3 has 17 residues. Germline lookup yields CDR1 MGHDK and CDR2 SYGVNS. CDR3 nucleotides: TGTGCCAGCAGTGATCTAGGGACGGGGGGGCTGTACAATGAGCAGTTCTTC. Translation gives CASSDLGTGGLYNEQFF.

This clone occurred once. The gene calls are TRBV5-1 and TRBJ2-7, with D unclear. With 0 bases removed from V and 3 bases from J, the gap between germline ends came to 10 bases. The CDR3 spans 14 residues. Germline assignment: CDR1 SGHRS and CDR2 YFSETQ. CDR3 sequence: CASSLVPPDYEQYF. The CDR3 DNA follows: TGCGCCAGCAGCTTGGTCCCCCCGGACTACGAGCAGTACTTC.